This T cell receptor beta chain stems from a study of early T cells in non-severe SARS-CoV-2 infection. Study results and caveats: VDJdb matching skewed toward anti-spike CD8 responses, missing private and CD4 specificities.

The protocol attached unique molecular identifiers to individual cDNA molecules. TCRdb fed the 5' RACE reads into MiXCR, producing one record per CDR3 protein. The data contain roughly 99,000 distinct CDR3 sequences, more than 9.5% of them seen just once; the ten biggest clones take up about 8.1%. For this clonotype: The antigen is not known.

The CDR3 has 15 amino acids. V lost 0 bases and J 6 bases, leaving 14 bases between the germline ends. Germline-derived CDR1 and CDR2 are PRHDT and FYEKMQ (reference sequence). This sequence joins TRBV13 and TRBJ1-2; D unresolved. Sequences were obtained from whole blood. The clonotype comes from an adult who was a healthcare worker with PCR-confirmed SARS-CoV-2 infection or an uninfected control (not recorded which). DNA of the CDR3: TGTGCCAGCAGCTTAGGACGGACGGGTTATGATGGCTACACCTTC. It specifies CASSLGRTGYDGYTF.